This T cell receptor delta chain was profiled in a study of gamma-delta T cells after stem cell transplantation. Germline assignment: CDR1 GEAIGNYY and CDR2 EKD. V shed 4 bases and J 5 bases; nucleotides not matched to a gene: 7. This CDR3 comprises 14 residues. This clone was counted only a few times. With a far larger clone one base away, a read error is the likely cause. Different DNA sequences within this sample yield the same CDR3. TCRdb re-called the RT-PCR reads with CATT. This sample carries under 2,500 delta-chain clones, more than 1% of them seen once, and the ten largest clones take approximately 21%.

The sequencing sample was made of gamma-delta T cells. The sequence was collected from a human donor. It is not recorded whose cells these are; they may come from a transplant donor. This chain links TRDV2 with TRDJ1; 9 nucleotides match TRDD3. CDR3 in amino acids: CACEPWGITDKLIF. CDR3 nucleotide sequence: TGTGCCTGTGAACCCTGGGGGATTACTGATAAACTCATCTTT.